The clone carrying this T cell receptor beta chain has ten or more counts. From about 0.4 ug of RNA, a library with molecular barcoded alpha/delta and beta/gamma adaptors was made. TCRdb re-derived calls from the reads in MiXCR, one entry per CDR3 protein. The table includes over 45,000 distinct CDR3 sequences, approximately 12% detected once. This entry belongs to a study of read filtering for tumor transcriptome and immune sequencing. Overall study: RNA-seq yielded only about 80 to 1,400 TCR reads, IR-seq about 4 to 10.27 million.

Per the germline V gene, CDR1 is SNHLY and CDR2 is FYNNEI. CDR3 length equals 15 residues. J lost 4 bases, V lost 7 bases, and 8 bases had no gene match. This chain joins TRBV2 and TRBJ1-5; TRBD1 aligns across 9 bases. The sequence came from a donor aged 40 or older with multiple myeloma. Sequencing input: a population of CD138-negative cells sorted from bone marrow. CDR3 loop: CASTERTGANQPQHF. The CDR3 DNA follows: TGTGCCAGCACCGAACGGACAGGGGCTAATCAGCCCCAGCATTTT.